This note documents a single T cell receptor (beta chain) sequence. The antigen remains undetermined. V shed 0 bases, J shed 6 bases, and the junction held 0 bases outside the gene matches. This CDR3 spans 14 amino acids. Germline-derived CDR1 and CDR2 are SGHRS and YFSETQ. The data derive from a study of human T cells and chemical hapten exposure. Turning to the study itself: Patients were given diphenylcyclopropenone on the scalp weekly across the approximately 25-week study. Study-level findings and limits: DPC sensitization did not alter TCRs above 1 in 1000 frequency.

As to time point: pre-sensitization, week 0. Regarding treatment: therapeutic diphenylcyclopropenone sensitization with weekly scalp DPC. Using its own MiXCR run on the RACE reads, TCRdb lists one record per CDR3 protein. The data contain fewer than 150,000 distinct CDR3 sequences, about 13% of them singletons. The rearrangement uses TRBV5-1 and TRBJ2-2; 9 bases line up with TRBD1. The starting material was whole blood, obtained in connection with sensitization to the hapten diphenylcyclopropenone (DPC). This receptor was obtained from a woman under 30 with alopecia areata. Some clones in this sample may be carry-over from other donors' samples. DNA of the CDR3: TGCGCCAGCAGCTTGGGACAGGGGGCCGGGGAGCTGTTTTTT. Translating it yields CASSLGQGAGELFF.